A single sample gave rise to the 20 T cell receptor beta chains below, sequenced in a study of early T cells in non-severe SARS-CoV-2 infection. TCRdb recomputed calls from the 5' RACE reads with MiXCR, one row per CDR3 protein. The table lists some 60,000 distinct CDR3 sequences, roughly 8.8% of them singletons, with less than 1.5% in the top ten. The sequenced material came from whole blood. The receptor source for this set is an adult who was a healthcare worker with PCR-confirmed SARS-CoV-2 infection or an uninfected control (not recorded which).

This clonotype was detected a few times. The V gene is TRBV7-3, the J gene TRBJ2-7, with 7 bases aligning to TRBD1. The germline V gene has CDR1 SGHTA and CDR2 FQGTGA. J lost 6 bases, V lost 4 bases, and 3 bases had no gene match. The CDR3 covers 12 residues. CDR3 amino acids: CASSSGQFEQYV. Here the CDR3 DNA reads TGTGCCAGCAGCTCGGGACAGTTCGAGCAGTACGTC.

This clonotype has just a few counts. CDR3 region: CASSEYGGKETQYF. The CDR3 DNA follows: TGTGCCAGCAGTGAATACGGAGGGAAAGAGACCCAGTACTTC. The rearrangement joins TRBV25-1 to TRBJ2-5; a possible D gene is TRBD2 (6 bases). Trimming left V 0 bases short and J 3 bases short, with 8 bases between. CDR3 length: 14 amino acids. Germline V gene data show CDR1 as MGHDK and CDR2 as SYGVNS. The entire variable domain, with the rest obtained from reference TRBV25-1 and TRBJ2-5, is as follows: EADIYQTPRYLVIGTGKKITLECSQTMGHDKMYWYQQDPGMELHLIHYSYGVNSTEKGDLSSESTVSRIRTEHFPLTLESARPSHTSQYLCASSEYGGKETQYFGPGTRLLVL.

The CDR3 DNA reads as TGTGCCAGCAGCCACGACGGGACAGGGCCTAATGAAAAACTGTTTTTT. It yields the protein CASSHDGTGPNEKLFF. The V and J genes are TRBV7-2 and TRBJ1-4; TRBD1 matches 9 bases. CDR1 and CDR2 (germline): SGHTA, FQGNSA. V lost 5 bases to trimming and J lost 3 bases; unmatched junction nucleotides: 7. CDR3 size: 16 residues.

The chain uses TRBV5-4 and TRBJ2-4; a possible D gene is TRBD2 (6 bases). CDR1 and CDR2 from the germline V gene are SGHNT and YYREEE (reference sequence). The CDR3 contains 12 residues. Trimming took 3 bases from V and 11 from J, leaving 12 bases between them. The CDR3 bases are TGTGCCAGCAGCTCGGACGCGGGGCTTCAGTACTTC. Residues: CASSSDAGLQYF.

A single count supports this clonotype. The rearrangement joins TRBV25-1 to TRBJ1-2; 7 positions agree with TRBD1. The CDR3 sequence is 13 residues long. Germline assignment: CDR1 MGHDK and CDR2 SYGVNS. V shed 3 bases and J 7 bases; nucleotides not matched to a gene: 5. CDR3 amino acids: CASSDWAGGGYTF. DNA of the CDR3: TGTGCCAGCAGTGATTGGGCAGGGGGTGGCTACACCTTC.

This clonotype was observed at least ten times. This chain connects TRBV15 to TRBJ2-6, with D uncertain. The CDR3 extends over 17 amino acids. Germline V gene lookup returns CDR1 LNHNV and CDR2 YYDKDF (reference sequence). Deletions cut 8 bases from V and 0 bases from J, with 17 bases between. CDR3 protein: CATVLSGSLSGANVLTF. CDR3 bases: TGTGCCACCGTGTTGTCAGGCAGTCTCTCTGGGGCCAACGTCCTGACTTTC.

The V call is TRBV4-1, the J call TRBJ2-4, with 7 bases lining up with TRBD1. The CDR3 runs to 16 residues. Per the germline V gene, CDR1 is MGHRA and CDR2 is YSYEKL. V gave up 0 bases and J gave up 4 bases; unmatched junction bases: 6. The CDR3 is CASSQDSSRGKNIQYF. The CDR3 nucleotides are TGCGCCAGCAGCCAAGATTCGAGCAGGGGGAAAAACATTCAGTACTTC.

This clonotype was seen at least ten times. This chain uses TRBV6-1 with TRBJ1-3, with 7 bases fitting TRBD1. V lost 4 bases and J lost 6; bases outside the gene matches: 9. Germline CDR1 and CDR2: MNHNS and SASEGT. The CDR3 loop spans 15 amino acids. CDR3 amino acids: CASSAPQGPENTIYF. The CDR3 DNA sequence: TGTGCCAGCAGTGCCCCACAGGGGCCTGAAAACACCATATATTTT.

The sample holds many counts of this clonotype. The gene calls are TRBV6-5 and TRBJ1-1; D gene uncertain. This CDR3 region has 11 residues. The germline V gene encodes CDR1 MNHEY and CDR2 SVGAGI. V lost 6 bases, J lost 2 bases, and 4 bases lay in between. The CDR3 reads CASSTNTEAFF. CDR3 nucleotide sequence: TGTGCCAGCAGCACTAACACTGAAGCTTTCTTT.

The chain is built from TRBV10-2 and TRBJ2-2; 12 positions agree with TRBD1. Germline V gives CDR1 WSHSY, CDR2 SAAADI. Trimming removed 6 bases from V and 6 bases from J; junction bases left unmatched: 11. CDR3 length: 17 residues. The CDR3, as DNA: TGCGCCAGCAGAACCCGGGACAGGGGGCTGGGGGCCGGGGAGCTGTTTTTT. This translates into CASRTRDRGLGAGELFF.

This clonotype was observed at least ten times. The V and J genes are TRBV24-1 and TRBJ1-2; D is uncertain. Germline V CDR1 and CDR2: KGHDR, SFDVKD. This CDR3 comprises 12 residues. The V end lost 0 bases, the J end lost 4 bases, and 2 bases lay between the germline ends. The CDR3 region is CATSDLVYGYTF. DNA of the CDR3: TGTGCCACCAGTGATTTGGTCTATGGCTACACCTTC.

This clonotype was counted between two and nine times. In nucleotides, the CDR3 is TGTGCCAGCAGCTTAGAACAGACCTACGAGCAGTACGTC. It specifies CASSLEQTYEQYV. V usage is TRBV11-2 and J usage is TRBJ2-7; D is uncertain. CDR3 length: 13 amino acids. The V gene's germline CDR1 is SGHAT and CDR2 FQNNGV. Trimming removed 0 bases at V and 2 bases at J, with 5 bases between.

This clonotype occurred a few times. This rearrangement joins TRBV23-1 to TRBJ2-4; 9 bases align to TRBD1. TRBV23-1 is known as an ORF, though its function is uncertain. Germline trimming cut 5 bases from V and 4 bases from J; bases unmatched to any gene: 6. The CDR3 runs to 15 residues. This CDR3 reads CASSRDRARKNIQYF. CDR3 nucleotides: TGCGCCAGCAGTAGGGACAGGGCACGGAAAAACATTCAGTACTTC.

This clonotype has more than one count but fewer than ten. V usage is TRBV18 and J usage is TRBJ1-1; tentative D call: TRBD1 (6 bases). Germline V gene lookup returns CDR1 KGHSH and CDR2 LQKENI. V lost 4 bases and J 3 bases, leaving 15 bases between the germline ends. There are 15 residues in the CDR3. The CDR3 here is CASSRTTGMDTEAFF. DNA for the CDR3: TGTGCCAGCTCACGTACCACAGGGATGGACACTGAAGCTTTCTTT.

This clonotype occurred many times. The genes are TRBV7-6 and TRBJ1-1, with TRBD1 matching over 8 bases. V dropped 4 bases and J dropped 6; count of bases not matched to a gene: 7. CDR1 is SGHVS and CDR2 is FNYEAQ in the germline V gene. The CDR3 has 14 residues. The CDR3 reads CASSSGQGRAEAFF. The DNA for the CDR3 is TGTGCCAGCAGCTCCGGACAGGGTCGGGCTGAAGCTTTCTTT.

This clonotype has a handful of counts. The rearrangement joins TRBV5-4 to TRBJ2-7; D gene ambiguous. The CDR3 loop spans 15 amino acids. Trimming removed 10 bases from V and 3 bases from J, with 23 bases in between. Germline values: CDR1 SGHNT, CDR2 YYREEE (reference sequence). CDR3 in amino acids: CAPSRATQDLYEQYV. CDR3 nucleotides: TGTGCCCCCAGCCGAGCCACACAAGACCTCTACGAGCAGTACGTC.

Of note for this clonotype: One end of the junction is discordant with germline, which a read error may explain. The rearrangement uses TRBV12-3 or TRBV12-4 and TRBJ2-2; 8 bases map to TRBD1. This CDR3 contains 15 residues. CDR3 in DNA: TGTGCCAGCACCTTTCGGACAGGGACCACCGGGGAGCTTTTTTTT. It yields the protein CASTFRTGTTGELFF.

This chain links TRBV7-6 with TRBJ2-1; 7 nucleotides agree with TRBD2. V was clipped by 5 bases and J by 1 base; unmatched bases: 5. There are 15 residues in the CDR3. Germline V CDR1 and CDR2: SGHVS, FNYEAQ. The chain's CDR3 is CASSPQRGSYNEQFF. The CDR3 DNA is TGTGCCAGCAGCCCCCAGCGGGGTTCCTACAATGAGCAGTTCTTC.

This clonotype has at least ten counts. The V call is TRBV18, the J call TRBJ2-7; TRBD2 agrees at 7 bases. Germline values: CDR1 KGHSH, CDR2 LQKENI. The CDR3 is 15 amino acids. J lost 4 bases, V lost 3 bases, and 9 bases had no gene match. The DNA of the CDR3 is TGTGCCAGCTCACCCTCGGGGACTACCCGTTACGAGCAGTACGTC. It is translated as CASSPSGTTRYEQYV.

This clonotype was seen ten or more times. The chain joins TRBV20-1 to TRBJ2-7, with 16 bases matching TRBD2. The CDR3 is 16 amino acids. From germline, CDR1 is DFQATT and CDR2 SNEGSKA (reference sequence). CDR3 DNA: TGCAGTGCAGCCGGGACTAGCGGGGGGGCCTCCCACGAGCAGTACGTC. Protein product: CSAAGTSGGASHEQYV.